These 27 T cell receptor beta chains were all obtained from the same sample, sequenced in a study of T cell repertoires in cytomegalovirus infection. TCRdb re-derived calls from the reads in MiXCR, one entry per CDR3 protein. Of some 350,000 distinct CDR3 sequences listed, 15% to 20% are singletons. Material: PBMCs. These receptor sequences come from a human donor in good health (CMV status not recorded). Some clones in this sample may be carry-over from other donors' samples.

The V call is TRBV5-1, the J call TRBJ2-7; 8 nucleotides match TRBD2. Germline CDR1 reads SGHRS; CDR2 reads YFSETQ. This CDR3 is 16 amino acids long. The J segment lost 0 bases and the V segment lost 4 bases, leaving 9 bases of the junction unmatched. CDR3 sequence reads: CASSRGGGKSSYEQYF. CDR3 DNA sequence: TGCGCCAGCAGCCGGGGCGGGGGGAAGAGCTCCTACGAGCAGTACTTC.

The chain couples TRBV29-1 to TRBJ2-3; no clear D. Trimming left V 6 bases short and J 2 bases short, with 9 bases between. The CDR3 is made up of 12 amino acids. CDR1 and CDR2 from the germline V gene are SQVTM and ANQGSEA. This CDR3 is CSVYRDTDTQYF. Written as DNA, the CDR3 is TGCAGCGTCTACAGAGACACAGATACGCAGTATTTT.

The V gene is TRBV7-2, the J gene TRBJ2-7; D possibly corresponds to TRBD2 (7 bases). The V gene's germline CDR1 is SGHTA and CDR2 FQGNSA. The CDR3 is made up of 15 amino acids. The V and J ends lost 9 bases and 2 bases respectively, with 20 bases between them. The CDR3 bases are TGTGCCAGTCGAATAGGGGGGGGGGGGGCCTACGAGCAGTACTTC. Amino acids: CASRIGGGGAYEQYF.

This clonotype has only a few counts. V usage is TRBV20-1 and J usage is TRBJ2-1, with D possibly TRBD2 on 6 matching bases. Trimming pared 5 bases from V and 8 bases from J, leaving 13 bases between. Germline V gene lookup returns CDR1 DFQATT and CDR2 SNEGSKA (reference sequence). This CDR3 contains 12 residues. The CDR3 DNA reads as TGCAGTGCTCCGGGACTGTTTGATGAGCAGTTCTTC. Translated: CSAPGLFDEQFF.

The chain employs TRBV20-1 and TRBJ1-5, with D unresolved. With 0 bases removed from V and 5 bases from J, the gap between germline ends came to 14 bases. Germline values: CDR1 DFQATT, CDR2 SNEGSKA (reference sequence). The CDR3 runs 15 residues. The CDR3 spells CSARDPSGVYQPQHF. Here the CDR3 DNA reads TGCAGTGCTAGAGATCCCTCAGGAGTATATCAGCCCCAGCATTTT.

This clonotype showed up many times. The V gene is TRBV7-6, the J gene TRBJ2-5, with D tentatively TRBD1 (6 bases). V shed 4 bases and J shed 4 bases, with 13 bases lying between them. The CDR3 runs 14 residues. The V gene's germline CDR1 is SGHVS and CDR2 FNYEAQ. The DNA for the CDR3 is TGTGCCAGCAGCTCTCAGGGGATAGGAGAGACCCAGTACTTC. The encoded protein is CASSSQGIGETQYF. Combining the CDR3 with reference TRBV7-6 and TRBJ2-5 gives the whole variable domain GAGVSQSPRYKVTKRGQDVALRCDPISGHVSLYWYRQALGQGPEFLTYFNYEAQQDKSGLPNDRFSAERPEGSISTLTIQRTEQRDSAMYRCASSSQGIGETQYFGPGTRLLVL.

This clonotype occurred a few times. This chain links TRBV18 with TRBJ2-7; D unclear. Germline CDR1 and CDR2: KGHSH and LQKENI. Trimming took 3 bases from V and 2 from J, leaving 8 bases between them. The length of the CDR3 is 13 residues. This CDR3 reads CASSPNRAYEQYF. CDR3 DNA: TGTGCCAGCTCACCGAACAGAGCCTACGAGCAGTACTTC.

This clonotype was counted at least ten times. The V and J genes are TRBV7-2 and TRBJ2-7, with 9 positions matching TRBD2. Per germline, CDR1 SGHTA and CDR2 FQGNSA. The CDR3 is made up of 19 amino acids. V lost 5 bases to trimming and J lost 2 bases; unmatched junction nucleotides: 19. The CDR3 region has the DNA TGTGCCAGCAGCCACCAGATCGGGAATAGCGGGAGTTTAACCTACGAGCAGTACTTC. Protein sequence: CASSHQIGNSGSLTYEQYF.

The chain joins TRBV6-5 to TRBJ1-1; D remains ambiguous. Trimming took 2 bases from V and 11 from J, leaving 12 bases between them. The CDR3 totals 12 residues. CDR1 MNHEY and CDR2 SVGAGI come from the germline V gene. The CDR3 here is CASSYPGKAAFF. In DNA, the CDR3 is TGTGCCAGCAGTTACCCCGGGAAAGCGGCTTTCTTT.

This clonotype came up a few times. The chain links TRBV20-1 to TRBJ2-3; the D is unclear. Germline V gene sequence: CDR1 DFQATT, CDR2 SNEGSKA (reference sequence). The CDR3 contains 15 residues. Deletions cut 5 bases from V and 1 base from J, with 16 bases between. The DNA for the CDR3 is TGCAGTGCTTACCCCCCTACTGGCGGCACAGATACGCAGTATTTT. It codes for CSAYPPTGGTDTQYF.

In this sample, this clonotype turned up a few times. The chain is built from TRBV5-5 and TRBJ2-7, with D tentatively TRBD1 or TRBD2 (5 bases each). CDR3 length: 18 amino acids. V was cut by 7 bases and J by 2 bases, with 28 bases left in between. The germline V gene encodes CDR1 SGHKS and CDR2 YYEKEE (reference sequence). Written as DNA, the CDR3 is TGTGCCAGCCTGGCGCTCCCGGGGCCTACCCACGAGACCTACGAGCAGTACTTC. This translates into CASLALPGPTHETYEQYF.

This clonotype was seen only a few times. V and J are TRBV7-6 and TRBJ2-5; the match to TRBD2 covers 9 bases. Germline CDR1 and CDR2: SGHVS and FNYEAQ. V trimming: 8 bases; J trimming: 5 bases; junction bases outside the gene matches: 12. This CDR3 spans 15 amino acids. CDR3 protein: CASSSVSGSTETQYF. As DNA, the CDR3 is TGTGCCAGCTCTTCGGTTAGCGGGAGCACGGAGACCCAGTACTTC.

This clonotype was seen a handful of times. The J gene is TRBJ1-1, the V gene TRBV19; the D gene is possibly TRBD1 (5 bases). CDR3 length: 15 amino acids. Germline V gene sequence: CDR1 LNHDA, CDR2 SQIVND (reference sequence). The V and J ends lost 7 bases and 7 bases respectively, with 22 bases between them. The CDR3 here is CASKVLRGTRGEAFF. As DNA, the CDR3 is TGTGCCAGTAAGGTTTTGCGAGGGACCCGGGGTGAAGCTTTCTTT.

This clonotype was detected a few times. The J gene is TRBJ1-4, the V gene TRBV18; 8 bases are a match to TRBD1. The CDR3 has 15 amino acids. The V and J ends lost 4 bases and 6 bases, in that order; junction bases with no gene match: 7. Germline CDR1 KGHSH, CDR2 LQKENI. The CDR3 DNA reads TGTGCCAGCTCACAACACCAGGGGGCTTATGAAAAACTGTTTTTT. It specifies CASSQHQGAYEKLFF. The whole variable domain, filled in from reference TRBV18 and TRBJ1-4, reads NAGVMQNPRHLVRRRGQEARLRCSPMKGHSHVYWYRQLPEEGLKFMVYLQKENIIDESGMPKERFSAEFPKEGPSILRIQQVVRGDSAAYFCASSQHQGAYEKLFFGSGTQLSVL.

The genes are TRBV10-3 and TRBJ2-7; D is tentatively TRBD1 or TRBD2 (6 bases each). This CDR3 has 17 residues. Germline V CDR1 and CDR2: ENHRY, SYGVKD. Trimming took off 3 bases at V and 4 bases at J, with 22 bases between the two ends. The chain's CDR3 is CAISDPATGEGGYEQYF. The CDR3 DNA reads TGTGCCATCAGTGATCCAGCAACGGGTGAGGGGGGTTACGAGCAGTACTTC.

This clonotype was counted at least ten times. The CDR3 DNA is TGTGCCAGCAGCCCCATAAGGACCGGGGAGCTGTTTTTT. The encoded protein is CASSPIRTGELFF. The V call is TRBV7-2, the J call TRBJ2-2; no definite D call. V lost 5 bases and J 5 bases, leaving 9 bases between the germline ends. Germline CDR1 SGHTA, CDR2 FQGNSA. The CDR3 is 13 amino acids.

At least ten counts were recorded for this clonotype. The CDR3 bases are TGTGCCAGCAGTCCCCGGGGAGGGTGGGCAGATACGCAGTATTTT. It specifies CASSPRGGWADTQYF. V and J are TRBV6-1 and TRBJ2-3; 7 bases match TRBD2. V gave up 5 bases and J gave up 4 bases; unmatched junction bases: 9. The CDR3 has 15 amino acids. CDR1 MNHNS and CDR2 SASEGT come from the germline V gene.

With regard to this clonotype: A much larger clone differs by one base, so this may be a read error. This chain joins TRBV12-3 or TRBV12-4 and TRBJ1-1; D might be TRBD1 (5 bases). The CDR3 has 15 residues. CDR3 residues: CACSMIPGLRTEAFF. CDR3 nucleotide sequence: TGTGCCTGCAGCATGATACCGGGACTCCGAACTGAAGCTTTCTTT.

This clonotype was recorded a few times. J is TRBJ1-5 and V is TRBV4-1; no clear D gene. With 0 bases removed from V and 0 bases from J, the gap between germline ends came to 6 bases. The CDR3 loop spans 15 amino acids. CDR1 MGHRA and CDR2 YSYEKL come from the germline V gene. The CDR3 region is CASSQDYNSNQPQHF. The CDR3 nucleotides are TGCGCCAGCAGCCAAGATTATAATAGCAATCAGCCCCAGCATTTT.

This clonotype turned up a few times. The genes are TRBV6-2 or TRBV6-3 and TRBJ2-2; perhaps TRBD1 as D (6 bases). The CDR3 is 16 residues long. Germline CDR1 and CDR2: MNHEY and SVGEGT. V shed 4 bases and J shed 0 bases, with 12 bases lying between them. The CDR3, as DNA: TGTGCCAGCAGTTGGCAAGACAGGACGAACACCGGGGAGCTGTTTTTT. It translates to CASSWQDRTNTGELFF.

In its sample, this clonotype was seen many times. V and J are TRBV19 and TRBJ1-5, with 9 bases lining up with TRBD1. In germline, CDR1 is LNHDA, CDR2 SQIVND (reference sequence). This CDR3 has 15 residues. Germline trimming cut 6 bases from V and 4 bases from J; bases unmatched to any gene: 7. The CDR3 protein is CASRTRTGDNQPQHF. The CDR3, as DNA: TGTGCCAGTAGAACCAGGACAGGGGATAATCAGCCCCAGCATTTT.

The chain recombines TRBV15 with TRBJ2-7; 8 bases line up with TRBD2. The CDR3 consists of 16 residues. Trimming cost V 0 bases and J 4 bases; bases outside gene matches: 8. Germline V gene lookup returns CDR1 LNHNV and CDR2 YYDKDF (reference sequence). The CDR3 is CATSRDTSGDSYEQYF. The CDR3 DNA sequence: TGTGCCACCAGCAGAGATACTAGCGGAGATTCTTACGAGCAGTACTTC.

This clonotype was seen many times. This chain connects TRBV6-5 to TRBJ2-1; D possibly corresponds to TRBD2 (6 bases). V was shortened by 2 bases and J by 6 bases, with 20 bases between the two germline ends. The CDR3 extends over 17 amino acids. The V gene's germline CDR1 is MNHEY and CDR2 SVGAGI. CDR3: CASSYEVVGGRPNEQFF. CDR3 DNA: TGTGCCAGCAGTTACGAGGTAGTGGGAGGTCGACCCAATGAGCAGTTCTTC.

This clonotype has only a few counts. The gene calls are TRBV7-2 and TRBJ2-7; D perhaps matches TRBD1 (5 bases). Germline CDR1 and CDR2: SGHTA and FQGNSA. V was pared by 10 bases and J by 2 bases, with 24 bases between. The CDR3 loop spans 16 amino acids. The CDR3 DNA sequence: TGTGCCACCGCTCGGCAGGGCATCGATGTGGCCTACGAGCAGTACTTC. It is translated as CATARQGIDVAYEQYF.

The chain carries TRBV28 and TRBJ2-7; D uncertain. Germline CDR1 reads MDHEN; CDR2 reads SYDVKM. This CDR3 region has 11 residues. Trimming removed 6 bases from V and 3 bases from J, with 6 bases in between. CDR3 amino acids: CASRENYEQYF. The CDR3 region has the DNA TGTGCCAGCAGGGAAAACTACGAGCAGTACTTC. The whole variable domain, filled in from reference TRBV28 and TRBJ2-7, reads DVKVTQSSRYLVKRTGEKVFLECVQDMDHENMFWYRQDPGLGLRLIYFSYDVKMKEKGDIPEGYSVSREKKERFSLILESASTNQTSMYLCASRENYEQYFGPGTRLTVT.

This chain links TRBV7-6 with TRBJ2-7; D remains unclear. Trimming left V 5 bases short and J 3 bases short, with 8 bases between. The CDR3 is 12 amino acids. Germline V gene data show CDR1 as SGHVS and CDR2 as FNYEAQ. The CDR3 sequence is CASSPVVYEQYF. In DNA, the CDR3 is TGTGCCAGCAGCCCCGTAGTCTACGAGCAGTACTTC.

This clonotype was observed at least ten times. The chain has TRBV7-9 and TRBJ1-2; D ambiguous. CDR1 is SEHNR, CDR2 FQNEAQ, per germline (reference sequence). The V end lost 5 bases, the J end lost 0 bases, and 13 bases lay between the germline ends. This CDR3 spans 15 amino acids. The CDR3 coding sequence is TGTGCCAGCAGCCCCCGACATCCGACTAACTATGGCTACACCTTC. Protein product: CASSPRHPTNYGYTF.